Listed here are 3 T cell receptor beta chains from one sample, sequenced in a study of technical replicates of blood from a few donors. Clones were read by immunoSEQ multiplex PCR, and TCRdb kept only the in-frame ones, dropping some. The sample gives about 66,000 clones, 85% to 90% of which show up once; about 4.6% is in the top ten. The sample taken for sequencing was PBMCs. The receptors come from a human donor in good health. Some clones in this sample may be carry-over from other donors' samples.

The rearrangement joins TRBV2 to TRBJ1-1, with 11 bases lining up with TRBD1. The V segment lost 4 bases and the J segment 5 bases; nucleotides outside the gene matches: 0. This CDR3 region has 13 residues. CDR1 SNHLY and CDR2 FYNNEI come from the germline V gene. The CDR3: CASSGDRGTEAFF. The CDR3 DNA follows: TGTGCCAGCAGTGGGGACAGGGGGACTGAAGCTTTCTTT.

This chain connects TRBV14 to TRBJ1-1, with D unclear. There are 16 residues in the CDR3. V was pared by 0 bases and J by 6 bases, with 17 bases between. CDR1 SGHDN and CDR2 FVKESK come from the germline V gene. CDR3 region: CASSQDSGRPRAEAFF. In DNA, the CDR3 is TGTGCCAGCAGCCAAGATAGTGGCCGGCCCCGGGCTGAAGCTTTCTTT.

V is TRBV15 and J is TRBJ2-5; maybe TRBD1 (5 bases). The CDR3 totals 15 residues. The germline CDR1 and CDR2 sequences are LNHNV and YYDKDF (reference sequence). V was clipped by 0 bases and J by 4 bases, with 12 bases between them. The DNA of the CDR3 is TGTGCCACCAGCAGAGATCAGGGCAGCCTAGAGACCCAGTACTTC. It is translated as CATSRDQGSLETQYF. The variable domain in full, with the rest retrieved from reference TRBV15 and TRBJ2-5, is DAMVIQNPRYQVTQFGKPVTLSCSQTLNHNVMYWYQQKSSQAPKLLFHYYDKDFNNEADTPDNFQSRRPNTSFCFLDIRSPGLGDTAMYLCATSRDQGSLETQYFGPGTRLLVL.